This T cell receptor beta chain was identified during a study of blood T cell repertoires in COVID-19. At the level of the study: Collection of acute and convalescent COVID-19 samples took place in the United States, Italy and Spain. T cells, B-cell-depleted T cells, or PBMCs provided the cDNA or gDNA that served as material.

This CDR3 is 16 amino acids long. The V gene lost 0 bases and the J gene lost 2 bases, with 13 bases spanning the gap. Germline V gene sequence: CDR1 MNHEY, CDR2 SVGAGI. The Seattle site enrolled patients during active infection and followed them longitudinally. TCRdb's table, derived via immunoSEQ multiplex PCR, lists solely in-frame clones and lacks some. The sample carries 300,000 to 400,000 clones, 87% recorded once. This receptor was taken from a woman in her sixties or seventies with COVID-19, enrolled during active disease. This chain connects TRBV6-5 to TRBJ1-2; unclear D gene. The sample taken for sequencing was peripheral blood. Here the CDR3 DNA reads TGTGCCAGCAGTTACTCGACTGTGACTCAAAACTATGGCTACACCTTC. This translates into CASSYSTVTQNYGYTF.